Listed below are T cell receptor beta chains from one sample, sequenced in a study of T cell changes during pregnancy in multiple sclerosis. Sequencing used immunoSEQ multiplex PCR; TCRdb keeps in-frame clones, though not all of them. Found here are 90,000 to 100,000 clones, more than 85% of them singletons; the top ten hold 1.5% to 1.9%. The sample here was peripheral blood, taken in the first trimester of pregnancy. Receptors were obtained from a female donor with multiple sclerosis, enrolled in a pregnancy study. Both conserved end residues are part of each CDR3. A D gene is named only where the DNA matches it firmly. A clone size is listed for some rows: how often the clone was seen (once, few, many), or a class if it is expanded.

>TRBJ1-2|-|-|TRBV7-2
TGTGCCAGCAGCCCCGGGACAAGCGGCTACACCTTC
CASSPGTSGYTF
>TRBJ2-7|TRBD2|-|TRBV19
TGTGCCAGTAGTTCGGCGGGAGGGTTATACGAGCAGTACTTC
CASSSAGGLYEQYF
>TRBJ2-1|-|few|TRBV5-1
TGCGCCAGCAGCTTGGATGGCGGCGAGCAGTTCTTC
CASSLDGGEQFF
>TRBJ2-1|TRBD2|-|TRBV7-6
TGTGCCAGCAGCTTAGAAGGGTTAGCGGGAGCCGCCTACAATGAGCAGTTCTTC
CASSLEGLAGAAYNEQFF
>TRBJ1-5|TRBD1|-|TRBV29-1
TGCAGCGTCGCTGGACAGGGGGCCGGACAGCCCCAGCATTTT
CSVAGQGAGQPQHF
>TRBJ2-3|TRBD2|-|TRBV5-5
TGTGCCAGCAGCTTGGACGGGACTAGCGGGAGTTTT
CASSLDGTSGSF
>TRBJ2-5|TRBD2|-|TRBV19
TGTGCCAGTAGTTCAAGGACTAGCGGGAGGGAGGTGTGGGAGTCCCCTCACCAAGAGACCCAGTACTTC
CASSSRTSGREVWESPHQETQYF
>TRBJ2-3|TRBD2|-|TRBV11-3
TGTGCCAGCAGCACAAAGACTAGCGGAAGCACAGATACGCAGTATTTT
CASSTKTSGSTDTQYF
>TRBJ2-5|-|-|TRBV18
TGTGCCAGCTCACCCCCAGGAACGCAAGAGACCCAGTACTTC
CASSPPGTQETQYF
>TRBJ1-1|TRBD1|-|TRBV5-6
TGTGCCAGCAGCTTGGAAGGGGGCAGGGGGGACACTGAAGCTTTCTTT
CASSLEGGRGDTEAFF
>TRBJ2-1|TRBD2|-|TRBV19
TGTGCCAGTAGGACAACTAGCGGATCCTACAATGAGCAGTTCTTC
CASRTTSGSYNEQFF
>TRBJ1-1|TRBD1|-|TRBV6-6
TGTGCCAGCACCTCACCGGACAGGGCAACTACTGAAGCTTTCTTT
CASTSPDRATTEAFF
>TRBJ2-7|-|-|TRBV10-2
TGCGCCAGCAGTGTACGCAGGGGTAGCAACGAGCAGTACTTC
CASSVRRGSNEQYF
>TRBJ1-2|TRBD1|-|TRBV29-1
TGCAGCGTTGAAGAACAGGGGCGAAACTATGGCTACACCTTC
CSVEEQGRNYGYTF
>TRBJ2-2|TRBD1|-|TRBV28
TGTGCCAGCAGAAATATCGCCGGGACAGGGGGTTTCGGGGAGCTGTTTTTT
CASRNIAGTGGFGELFF
>TRBJ2-7|TRBD2|-|TRBV27
TGTGCCAGCAGCCAGACTAGCGGGGGTATCTCCTACGAGCAGTACTTC
CASSQTSGGISYEQYF
>TRBJ2-7|TRBD1|-|TRBV5-1
TGCGCCAGCAGCGCCCGACAGGGTAGGAGCTCCGAGCAGTACTTC
CASSARQGRSSEQYF
>TRBJ1-2|-|-|TRBV15
TGTGCCACCACAGGGGCGATTGGCTATGGCTACACCTTC
CATTGAIGYGYTF
>TRBJ1-1|-|-|TRBV28
TGTGCCACGAGGGCGGTTGTCGGCACTGAAGCTTTCTTT
CATRAVVGTEAFF
>TRBJ2-2|-|-|TRBV27
TGTGCCAGCAGTTTAGCTCAGACCGGGGAGCTGTTTTTT
CASSLAQTGELFF
>TRBJ2-5|TRBD2|-|TRBV28
TGTGCCAGCAGTTTACCTAGCGGGAAGGGAGAGACCCAGTACTTC
CASSLPSGKGETQYF
>TRBJ1-2|-|-|TRBV11-2
TGTGCCAGCAGCTTAGACCTCTATGGCTACACCTTC
CASSLDLYGYTF
>TRBJ2-1|TRBD2|-|TRBV7-3
TGTGCCAGCAGCTTAATGGCAGCGGGAAATGAGCAGTTCTTC
CASSLMAAGNEQFF
>TRBJ2-3|TRBD2|-|TRBV4-1
TGCGCCAGCAGCCAAGGAGCGGGACTAGCTGCAGATACGCAGTATTTT
CASSQGAGLAADTQYF
>TRBJ1-1|TRBD1|-|TRBV19
TGTGCCAGTATTAGACAGGGGAAGTACACTGAAGCTTTCTTT
CASIRQGKYTEAFF
>TRBJ1-5|-|-|TRBV7-2
TGTGCCAGCAGCTTAATGACAGCAGATCAGCCCCAGCATTTT
CASSLMTADQPQHF
>TRBJ1-5|-|once|TRBV4-2
TGTGCCAGCAGCCAATCAGGCGAGGGGGTGAATCAGCCCCAGCATTTT
CASSQSGEGVNQPQHF
>TRBJ2-2|TRBD2|-|TRBV9
TGTGCCAGCATATCCGGACTAGCGGGAGGGCTGAACACCGGGGAGCTGTTTTTT
CASISGLAGGLNTGELFF
>TRBJ2-5|TRBD2|-|TRBV4-1
TGCGCCAGCAGCCAAGATAGGACTAGCTTAGAGACCCAGTACTTC
CASSQDRTSLETQYF
>TRBJ1-1|-|-|TRBV12-5
TGTGCTAGTGGTTTGGTAATCAGGGGAAAACTAGTGGGTGGTGAAGCTTTCTTT
CASGLVIRGKLVGGEAFF
>TRBJ2-5|-|-|TRBV4-1
TGCGCCAGCAGCCAAGAAGCCAGGGTGGAAGAGACCCAGTACTTC
CASSQEARVEETQYF
>TRBJ2-5|TRBD2|-|TRBV2
TGTGCCAGCAGTGAACTAGCGGGAGTGGAGACCCAGTACTTC
CASSELAGVETQYF
>TRBJ2-1|TRBD2|-|TRBV5-4
TGTGCCAGCAGCCCGGGGGGATCCTACAATGAGCAGTTCTTC
CASSPGGSYNEQFF
>TRBJ2-1|-|-|TRBV18
TGTGCCAGCTCACCGGGGTCCGGGGTCAATGAGCAGTTCTTC
CASSPGSGVNEQFF
>TRBJ1-5|-|once|TRBV19
TGTGCCAGTAGCCCCAATGGAGTGACAGAGAATCAGCCCCAGCATTTT
CASSPNGVTENQPQHF
>TRBJ2-3|-|-|TRBV6-1
TGTGCCAGCACTTTCACAGATACGCAGTATTTT
CASTFTDTQYF
>TRBJ1-1|TRBD1|-|TRBV5-8
TGTGCCAGCAGCTTAGGGACAGGGGTGAACACTGAAGCTTTCTTT
CASSLGTGVNTEAFF
>TRBJ2-2|-|-|TRBV7-2
TGTGCCAGCAGCTTAGTTAATTTCTTCGGGGAGCTGTTTTTT
CASSLVNFFGELFF
>TRBJ2-1|TRBD2|-|TRBV11-3
TGTGCCAGCAGCTTAAGCGGGAAATTTGAGCAGTTCTTC
CASSLSGKFEQFF
>TRBJ2-1|TRBD1|-|TRBV6-5
TGTGCCAGCAGCTACGACAGGGGTAATAACAATGAGCAGTTCTTC
CASSYDRGNNNEQFF
>TRBJ1-2|TRBD1|-|TRBV19
TGTGCCAGTAGTTTCCGACAGGGCGCCTATGGCTACACCTTC
CASSFRQGAYGYTF
>TRBJ1-1|TRBD1|-|TRBV7-9
TGTGCCAGCAGCCCCCGGACAGGGGGGTCTGAAGCTTTCTTT
CASSPRTGGSEAFF
>TRBJ2-1|-|-|TRBV19
TGTGCCAGTAGTATGCTTAGTCTCGATGAGCAGTTCTTC
CASSMLSLDEQFF
>TRBJ1-2|TRBD1|-|TRBV6-5
TGTGCCAGCAGTTTGACAGGGGTTCCCCGTAATGGCTACACCTTC
CASSLTGVPRNGYTF
>TRBJ2-1|TRBD2|-|TRBV5-1
TGCGCCAGCAGCCTGCTGACTAGCGGGAGACACGGTGAGCAGTTCTTC
CASSLLTSGRHGEQFF
>TRBJ2-3|TRBD2|-|TRBV2
TGTGCCAGCAGTCAAACCCGACTAGCGGGAGGGCGCGGCACAGATACGCAGTATTTT
CASSQTRLAGGRGTDTQYF
>TRBJ2-2|TRBD2|-|TRBV4-2
TGTGCCAGCAGCCAGGCACCAGCGGGGCCGGAGGGCCTCACCGGGGAGCTGTTTTTT
CASSQAPAGPEGLTGELFF
>TRBJ2-5|-|once|TRBV5-1
TGCGCCAGCAGCTTCCGAGTCGGGACGGGGGTTAGGGAAGAGACCCAGTACTTC
CASSFRVGTGVREETQYF
>TRBJ2-5|TRBD1|-|TRBV7-7
TGTGCCAGCAGCCCCGACAGGGGGTCGGAGACCCAGTACTTC
CASSPDRGSETQYF
>TRBJ2-7|TRBD2|-|TRBV9
TGTGCCAGCAGCGTGGCTAGCGGATCCTACGAGCAGTACTTC
CASSVASGSYEQYF
>TRBJ2-1|-|-|TRBV9
TGTGCCAGCAGCGTAGCTGCGGACTCGTCCAATGAGCAGTTCTTC
CASSVAADSSNEQFF
>TRBJ1-5|-|-|TRBV6-5
TGTGCCAGCAGTTACCCAGGGCCGAATCAGCCCCAGCATTTT
CASSYPGPNQPQHF
>TRBJ2-5|-|-|TRBV2
TGTGCCAGACAGGGTTCGGTCCCCGAGACCCAGTACTTC
CARQGSVPETQYF
>TRBJ2-7|TRBD1|-|TRBV6-5
TGTGCCAGCAGTCCGGGACAGAATTACGAGCAGTACTTC
CASSPGQNYEQYF
>TRBJ1-5|-|-|TRBV6-6
TGTGCCAGCAGTTCAGGGTGGGGGCAGAGCTCTCAGCCCCAGCATTTT
CASSSGWGQSSQPQHF